These T cell receptor beta chains were read from a single sample in a study of radiotherapy plus CTLA-4 blockade in lung cancer. Using immunoSEQ multiplex PCR, the repertoire was profiled, and TCRdb retains in-frame clones only, with some absent. This table holds around 45,000 clones, around 76% found once. Sample: peripheral blood, taken from a patient treated with radiotherapy plus ipilimumab. These receptors were taken from a human donor with non-small cell lung cancer who had stable disease on radiotherapy plus ipilimumab. The CDR3 runs from the conserved cysteine through the conserved F or W. A D gene is named only where the DNA matches it firmly. Clone size, where shown, is once, few, many, or a class for clones that have expanded.

V,J,D,size,DNA,CDR3
TRBV7-6,TRBJ1-1,-,-,TGTGCCAGCAGCCCCCTAGGGATGAACACTGAAGCTTTCTTT,CASSPLGMNTEAFF
TRBV2,TRBJ2-7,-,few,TGTGCCACCTCCCCCCGGACAGACCTTCAGCAGTACTTC,CATSPRTDLQQYF
TRBV7-9,TRBJ2-3,-,-,TGTGCCAGCAGTGGCAACAGGTTTACGCAGTATTTT,CASSGNRFTQYF
TRBV4-1,TRBJ1-5,-,few,TGCGCCAGCAGGCCCACACAATCTCAGGGTAGCAATCAGCCCCAGCATTTT,CASRPTQSQGSNQPQHF
TRBV6-1,TRBJ1-5,-,few,TGTGCCAGCAGTGACGCGGTGTCTCAGCCCCAGCATTTT,CASSDAVSQPQHF
TRBV11-2,TRBJ2-3,TRBD1,-,TGTGCCAGCAGCTTAAACAGGGGTAAAGGCACAGATACGCAGTATTTT,CASSLNRGKGTDTQYF
TRBV5-1,TRBJ1-1,-,-,TGCGCCAGCTTCCGTATCCCATCGGACACTGAAGCTTTCTTT,CASFRIPSDTEAFF
TRBV11-2,TRBJ1-6,TRBD1,-,TGTGCCAGCAGCGGGACCGGGACAGCTAATTCACCCCTCCACTTT,CASSGTGTANSPLHF
TRBV5-1,TRBJ1-1,-,-,TGCGCCAGCAGCTTATATAGTTCGTTAACGAACACTGAAGCTTTCTTT,CASSLYSSLTNTEAFF
TRBV25-1,TRBJ2-1,TRBD1,few,TGTGCCAGCAGTGAGGGGACAGTCTACAATGAGCAGTTCTTC,CASSEGTVYNEQFF
TRBV7-3,TRBJ1-6,-,-,TGTGCCAGCAGCCCAGGGGCGGATTCACCCCTCCACTTT,CASSPGADSPLHF
TRBV6-1,TRBJ1-2,TRBD1,few,TGTGCCAGCAGAGGACAGGGGGCAGGCAACTATGGCTACACCTTC,CASRGQGAGNYGYTF
TRBV19,TRBJ1-1,TRBD1,-,TGTGCCAGTACCCCCAAGAAGGGACAGGGAATGAACACTGAAGCTTTCTTT,CASTPKKGQGMNTEAFF
TRBV18,TRBJ2-3,-,-,TGTGCCAGCTCACCAGGACAGACAAACACAGATACGCAGTATTTT,CASSPGQTNTDTQYF
TRBV27,TRBJ1-5,-,-,TGTGCCAGCAGGCGCGGGGGGCAGCCCCAGCATTTT,CASRRGGQPQHF
TRBV7-9,TRBJ1-1,TRBD1,-,TGTGCCAGCAGCCCACGACAGGGAAGGGCTGAAGCTTTCTTT,CASSPRQGRAEAFF
TRBV11-2,TRBJ1-5,TRBD1,-,TGTGCCAGCAGCTCCCGGACAGGGTATCAGCCCCAGCATTTT,CASSSRTGYQPQHF
TRBV5-8,TRBJ1-6,TRBD1,-,TGTGCCAGCAGCCAAGGACAGGGGAGCTCCTATAATTCACCCCTCCACTTT,CASSQGQGSSYNSPLHF
TRBV7-2,TRBJ1-2,TRBD1,-,TGTGCCAGCAGTTTTACAGGGGTCGTCGGCTATGGCTACACCTTC,CASSFTGVVGYGYTF
TRBV28,TRBJ2-1,-,-,TGTGCCAGCGAGGTCAACGGGGATGAGCAGTTCTTC,CASEVNGDEQFF
TRBV5-8,TRBJ2-1,-,-,TGTGCCAGCAGCCCAGGACAGGGAGGGAGCGATGAGCAGTTCTTC,CASSPGQGGSDEQFF
TRBV6-5,TRBJ2-2,-,-,TGTGCCAGCATAGTGGGGGGGCTCGTCGGGGAGCTGTTTTTT,CASIVGGLVGELFF
TRBV6-6,TRBJ1-1,TRBD1,-,TGTGCCAGCAGTACCTACGGGACAGCTCCGAAGTTCTTT,CASSTYGTAPKFF
TRBV5-6,TRBJ2-5,-,-,TGTGCCAGCAGCTTGGATCCGACAAGTACGTACCAAGAGACCCAGTACTTC,CASSLDPTSTYQETQYF
TRBV6-4,TRBJ1-2,-,-,TGTGCCAGCAGCCCCGGACAGCTCAACTATGGCTACACCTTC,CASSPGQLNYGYTF
TRBV2,TRBJ1-2,-,-,TGTGCCAGCAGTGCAGACCTGAACTATGGCTACACCTTC,CASSADLNYGYTF
TRBV18,TRBJ2-7,TRBD1,-,TGTGCCAGCTCGCAACAGGGGGGAGAGCAGTACTTC,CASSQQGGEQYF
TRBV4-1,TRBJ1-1,TRBD1,-,TGCGCCAGCAGCCAAGGACCGGGACAGATGAACACTGAAGCTTTCTTT,CASSQGPGQMNTEAFF
TRBV27,TRBJ1-1,TRBD1,once,TGTGCCAGCAGTTCCCCTTGGGACAGGGGCACTGAAGCTTTCTTT,CASSSPWDRGTEAFF
TRBV30,TRBJ1-6,TRBD1,once,TGTGCCTGGAGGGACAGGGGGGATTCACCCCTCCACTTT,CAWRDRGDSPLHF
TRBV25-1,TRBJ1-2,-,-,TGTGCCAGCATGCGGCAGAACTATGGCTACACCTTC,CASMRQNYGYTF
TRBV27,TRBJ1-2,-,-,TGTGCCAGCAGTTTAAGCCCCGAGGGAGCGGTAGTCGGCTACACCTTC,CASSLSPEGAVVGYTF
TRBV6-4,TRBJ2-3,-,-,TGTGCCAGCAGCTCAGGTGCAGGCCCAGGGGATACGCAGTATTTT,CASSSGAGPGDTQYF